Below, 26 T cell receptor beta chains from the same sample are listed, as sequenced in a study of T cell responses to AZD1222 COVID-19 vaccine. Assay used: immunoSEQ multiplex PCR; TCRdb lists only in-frame clones, some missing. Found here are 70,000 to 90,000 clones, around 90% of them singletons; the top ten hold around 20%. Source: peripheral blood, taken 28 days after the second AZD1222 dose. These receptors came from an adult who received the AZD1222 COVID-19 vaccine.

The chain joins TRBV28 to TRBJ1-2, with D uncertain. Between the trimmed V and J ends, which lost 5 bases and 3 bases, there was a span of 13 bases. The CDR3 is made up of 14 amino acids. Germline-derived CDR1 and CDR2 are MDHEN and SYDVKM. The CDR3 sequence: CASSPPGRYYGYTF. The CDR3 region has the DNA TGTGCCAGCAGTCCCCCAGGCAGATACTATGGCTACACCTTC.

The gene calls are TRBV27 and TRBJ2-1; D is possibly TRBD1 (6 bases). Germline CDR1 reads MNHEY; CDR2 reads SMNVEV (reference sequence). Trimming pared 0 bases from V and 6 bases from J, leaving 9 bases between. CDR3 length: 14 amino acids. CDR3 loop: CASSLSRGGNEQFF. The CDR3, as DNA: TGTGCCAGCAGTTTATCCAGGGGCGGCAATGAGCAGTTCTTC.

The chain employs TRBV7-9 and TRBJ2-5; TRBD1 matches 7 bases. The CDR3 runs 14 residues. J lost 5 bases, V lost 5 bases, and 8 bases had no gene match. Germline CDR1 and CDR2: SEHNR and FQNEAQ (reference sequence). The CDR3 is CASSRTGGSETQYF. CDR3 nucleotides: TGTGCCAGCAGCAGGACAGGAGGTTCTGAGACCCAGTACTTC.

The V and J genes are TRBV4-3 and TRBJ1-2; D unclear. The CDR3 runs to 15 residues. The germline V and J ends were trimmed by 0 bases and 5 bases, with 13 bases remaining between them. Germline lookup yields CDR1 LGHNA and CDR2 YSLEER. In DNA form, the CDR3 reads TGCGCCAGCAGCCAAGATACTAAACACATTTATGGCTACACCTTC. The encoded protein is CASSQDTKHIYGYTF.

V usage is TRBV18 and J usage is TRBJ2-7; tentative D call: TRBD1 (6 bases). The CDR3 loop spans 14 amino acids. Trimming pared 1 base from V and 2 bases from J, leaving 9 bases between. Germline V gene data show CDR1 as KGHSH and CDR2 as LQKENI. CDR3 nucleotides: TGTGCCAGCTCACCACGGACAGCGACCTACGAGCAGTACTTC. Protein product: CASSPRTATYEQYF. Based on the CDR3 plus reference TRBV18 and TRBJ2-7, the full variable domain is NAGVMQNPRHLVRRRGQEARLRCSPMKGHSHVYWYRQLPEEGLKFMVYLQKENIIDESGMPKERFSAEFPKEGPSILRIQQVVRGDSAAYFCASSPRTATYEQYFGPGTRLTVT.

The chain combines TRBV7-2 with TRBJ1-4, with D unclear. V was cut by 5 bases and J by 7 bases, with 17 bases left in between. Per germline, CDR1 SGHTA and CDR2 FQGNSA. This CDR3 comprises 15 residues. The CDR3 DNA follows: TGTGCCAGCAGCCCCATAGGTCTCGGGAGTGAAAAACTGTTTTTT. Its translation is CASSPIGLGSEKLFF.

The chain combines TRBV14 with TRBJ1-6, with TRBD1 identical over 8 bases. Germline V gives CDR1 SGHDN, CDR2 FVKESK. V lost 1 base to trimming and J lost 9 bases; unmatched junction nucleotides: 8. This CDR3 spans 16 amino acids. Here the CDR3 reads CASSQGVGTGSSPLHF. CDR3 bases: TGTGCCAGCAGCCAAGGTGTGGGGACAGGTAGTTCACCCCTCCACTTT. Supplemented by reference TRBV14 and TRBJ1-6, the full variable domain reads EAGVTQFPSHSVIEKGQTVTLRCDPISGHDNLYWYRRVMGKEIKFLLHFVKESKQDESGMPNNRFLAERTGGTYSTLKVQPAELEDSGVYFCASSQGVGTGSSPLHFGNGTRLTVT.

In this sample, this clone turned up a few times. V usage is TRBV20-1 and J usage is TRBJ1-6; D is uncertain. The CDR3 loop spans 13 amino acids. The V end was cut by 3 bases, the J end by 10 bases, with 13 bases between. CDR1 is DFQATT, CDR2 SNEGSKA, per germline (reference sequence). The CDR3 loop is CSASDHEGSPLHF. The CDR3 DNA reads as TGCAGTGCTAGTGACCACGAAGGATCACCCCTCCACTTT.

This clone came up once. This chain joins TRBV3-1 (or the pseudogene TRBV3-2) and TRBJ1-2, with TRBD1 as a possible D gene (5 bases). Trimming pared 4 bases from V and 4 bases from J, leaving 13 bases between. The CDR3 consists of 14 residues. CDR1 and CDR2 (germline): LGHDT, YNNKEL (reference sequence). The CDR3, as DNA: TGTGCCAGCAGCCTAGGGACTTCAGCCTATGGCTACACCTTC. Translating gives CASSLGTSAYGYTF.

V and J are TRBV3-1 (or the pseudogene TRBV3-2) and TRBJ2-2; D gene uncertain. Between the trimmed V and J ends, which lost 1 base and 6 bases, there was a span of 6 bases. Germline CDR1 is LGHDT and CDR2 is YNNKEL (reference sequence). The CDR3 length is 13 residues. The CDR3 loop is CASSQAYAGELFF. Here the CDR3 DNA reads TGTGCCAGCAGCCAAGCGTACGCCGGGGAGCTGTTTTTT.

The chain links TRBV30 to TRBJ2-7; no clear D gene. V was clipped by 0 bases and J by 4 bases, with 28 bases between them. The germline gives CDR1 GTSNPN, CDR2 SVGIG (reference sequence). CDR3 length: 19 amino acids. DNA for the CDR3: TGTGCCTGGAGTGTAAGGTTAGGGTCTTCAATCTCGGGCGCGTACGAGCAGTACTTC. It encodes CAWSVRLGSSISGAYEQYF.

The rearrangement links TRBV3-1 (or the pseudogene TRBV3-2) to TRBJ1-1; TRBD1 might be the D (5 bases). V was pared by 4 bases and J by 2 bases, with 20 bases between. Germline V gives CDR1 LGHDT, CDR2 YNNKEL (reference sequence). The CDR3 loop spans 17 amino acids. Here the CDR3 reads CASSPLPLGGANTEAFF. The DNA of the CDR3 is TGTGCCAGCAGCCCCCTCCCCCTCGGAGGGGCTAACACTGAAGCTTTCTTT.

This chain joins TRBV7-8 and TRBJ1-5, with D perhaps TRBD1 (5 bases). The germline V gene encodes CDR1 SGHVS and CDR2 FQNEAQ. V was clipped by 5 bases and J by 0 bases, with 14 bases between them. The CDR3 sequence is 16 residues long. CDR3 residues: CASSPGTSYSNQPQHF. The CDR3 DNA reads TGTGCCAGCAGCCCCGGGACCAGCTATAGCAATCAGCCCCAGCATTTT. Based on the CDR3 plus reference TRBV7-8 and TRBJ1-5, the full variable domain is GAGVSQSPRYKVAKRGQDVALRCDPISGHVSLFWYQQALGQGPEFLTYFQNEAQLDKSGLPSDRFFAERPEGSVSTLKIQRTQQEDSAVYLCASSPGTSYSNQPQHFGDGTRLSIL.

CDR3 sequence: CASSQGDRAPIAFF. The DNA for the CDR3 is TGTGCCAGCAGCCAAGGGGACAGGGCCCCCATCGCTTTCTTT. V usage is TRBV4-2 and J usage is TRBJ1-1; 9 bases match TRBD1. With 1 base clipped from V and 11 bases from J, the junction kept 8 bases outside the gene matches. The CDR3 runs to 14 residues. The germline gives CDR1 LGHNA, CDR2 YNFKEQ.

This chain links TRBV11-2 with TRBJ2-7; TRBD1 agrees at 7 bases. The length of the CDR3 is 13 residues. The germline CDR1 and CDR2 sequences are SGHAT and FQNNGV. V shed 10 bases and J 7 bases; nucleotides not matched to a gene: 13. CDR3 amino acids: CATRGDREGEQYF. CDR3 in DNA: TGTGCCACCCGGGGCGACAGGGAAGGAGAGCAGTACTTC.

The genes are TRBV2 and TRBJ1-1; no firm D call. Per the germline V gene, CDR1 is SNHLY and CDR2 is FYNNEI. V lost 4 bases to trimming and J lost 4 bases, with 7 bases between them. This CDR3 contains 12 residues. The CDR3 reads CASSVVRTEAFF. The CDR3 DNA reads TGTGCCAGCAGTGTCGTCCGCACTGAAGCTTTCTTT.

The chain has TRBV6-1 and TRBJ1-2; D is unresolved. The CDR3 is 16 residues long. Deletions cut 0 bases from V and 0 bases from J, with 11 bases between. Germline CDR1 MNHNS, CDR2 SASEGT. The CDR3 nucleotides read TGTGCCAGCAGTGAAGCGCGGCTACATACTAACTATGGCTACACCTTC. Translating it yields CASSEARLHTNYGYTF.

The chain is built from TRBV30 and TRBJ2-7; no clear D. V lost 0 bases to trimming and J lost 3 bases, with 6 bases between them. The CDR3 length is 12 residues. From germline, CDR1 is GTSNPN and CDR2 SVGIG (reference sequence). The CDR3 spells CAWSVAGYEQYF. CDR3 sequence (DNA): TGTGCCTGGAGTGTAGCAGGCTACGAGCAGTACTTC.

The chain joins TRBV29-1 to TRBJ2-5, with TRBD1 matching over 7 bases. The V gene's germline CDR1 is SQVTM and CDR2 ANQGSEA. V dropped 2 bases and J dropped 4; count of bases not matched to a gene: 7. The CDR3 is 14 residues long. CDR3 DNA sequence: TGCAGCGTTGAAATAGGGGGCGTGGGAGAGACCCAGTACTTC. Translation gives CSVEIGGVGETQYF. The full variable domain, in which reference TRBV29-1 and TRBJ2-5 provide the parts outside the CDR3, is SAVISQKPSRDICQRGTSLTIQCQVDSQVTMMFWYRQQPGQSLTLIATANQGSEATYESGFVIDKFPISRPNLTFSTLTVSNMSPEDSSIYLCSVEIGGVGETQYFGPGTRLLVL.

V and J are TRBV10-3 and TRBJ1-1; D ambiguous. The CDR3 has 13 residues. Germline V gives CDR1 ENHRY, CDR2 SYGVKD. V shed 4 bases and J shed 2 bases, with 8 bases lying between them. The CDR3 is CAISGGRNTEAFF. The CDR3 nucleotides read TGTGCCATCAGTGGAGGACGCAACACTGAAGCTTTCTTT.

The chain carries TRBV4-2 and TRBJ2-2, with 8 positions matching TRBD2. The CDR3 is 16 residues long. The ends lost 0 bases at V and 6 bases at J; junction bases unmatched: 6. CDR1 and CDR2 (germline): LGHNA, YNFKEQ. CDR3 sequence reads: CASSQDPSGGPGELFF. The CDR3 nucleotides are TGTGCCAGCAGCCAAGATCCAAGCGGGGGACCCGGGGAGCTGTTTTTT.

The genes are TRBV5-6 and TRBJ2-1, with 15 bases lining up with TRBD2. The germline gives CDR1 SGHDT, CDR2 YYEEEE. Unmatched junction bases numbered 3, after V lost 3 bases and J lost 5 bases. This CDR3 spans 16 amino acids. CDR3 region: CASSWGLAGGHNEQFF. CDR3 sequence (DNA): TGTGCCAGCAGCTGGGGACTAGCGGGGGGACACAATGAGCAGTTCTTC.

The chain links TRBV5-4 to TRBJ2-5, with 8 nucleotides matching TRBD1. The CDR3 is 16 amino acids. V was clipped by 4 bases and J by 2 bases; unmatched bases: 10. Germline V lookup: CDR1 SGHNT, CDR2 YYREEE (reference sequence). As DNA, the CDR3 is TGTGCCAGCAGCGGACAGGGCGGCCCTACTCAAGAGACCCAGTACTTC. Translation gives CASSGQGGPTQETQYF.

The V gene is TRBV7-2, the J gene TRBJ1-1, with D uncertain. CDR1 is SGHTA, CDR2 FQGNSA, per germline. This CDR3 has 13 amino acids. Deletions cut 6 bases from V and 1 base from J, with 9 bases between. The CDR3: CASREHANTEAFF. CDR3 bases: TGTGCCAGCAGGGAGCACGCGAACACTGAAGCTTTCTTT.

This clone is labeled as medium-sized (0.01 to 0.1%). The chain carries TRBV19 and TRBJ2-1, with D maybe TRBD1 (6 bases). Trimming cost V 2 bases and J 5 bases, with 13 bases left between them. The CDR3 totals 15 residues. The germline gives CDR1 LNHDA, CDR2 SQIVND (reference sequence). The CDR3 region has the DNA TGTGCCAGTAGTATATGGTCCAGGGGCCACAATGAGCAGTTCTTC. Its translation is CASSIWSRGHNEQFF.

The chain links TRBV4-1 to TRBJ1-4, with D tentatively TRBD1 (6 bases). This CDR3 comprises 16 residues. V lost 3 bases to trimming and J lost 2 bases, with 13 bases between them. The V gene's germline CDR1 is MGHRA and CDR2 YSYEKL. The CDR3 is CASSQGSGGTNEKLFF. CDR3 nucleotide sequence: TGCGCCAGCAGCCAGGGATCCGGGGGCACTAATGAAAAACTGTTTTTT.